What follows are 7 T cell receptor beta chains derived from one specimen sequenced in a study of blood T cell repertoires in COVID-19. TCRdb keeps only in-frame clones here, not all; method: immunoSEQ multiplex PCR. The table has under 250,000 clones, 70% to 90% seen once; the top ten hold over 2.5%. The specimen was peripheral blood. These receptors were collected from a man in his fifties or sixties who had recovered from COVID-19.

The table lists this clone with a few counts. The chain has TRBV28 and TRBJ2-7; no clear D gene. Between the trimmed V and J ends, which lost 8 bases and 2 bases, there was a span of 10 bases. From germline, CDR1 is MDHEN and CDR2 SYDVKM. The CDR3 loop spans 12 amino acids. CDR3 residues: CASVGSPYEQYF. In DNA form, the CDR3 reads TGTGCCAGCGTTGGCTCCCCCTACGAGCAGTACTTC.

The rearrangement uses TRBV6-5 and TRBJ2-7; possibly TRBD1 for D (6 bases). The germline V and J ends were trimmed by 0 bases and 1 base, with 13 bases remaining between them. This CDR3 has 16 residues. Germline assignment: CDR1 MNHEY and CDR2 SVGAGI. CDR3 DNA: TGTGCCAGCAGTTACTCGACCCCCGGACAGTCCTACGAGCAGTACTTC. Encoded protein: CASSYSTPGQSYEQYF.

In its sample, this clone was seen a few times. V is TRBV10-2 and J is TRBJ1-1; 8 bases are shared with TRBD1. The trim removed 6 bases at V and 5 bases at J, leaving 5 bases unmatched. Looked up from germline, CDR1 is WSHSY and CDR2 is SAAADI. This CDR3 is 13 amino acids long. In DNA form, the CDR3 reads TGCGCCAGCAGCGGGACAGGTGGTACTGAAGCTTTCTTT. This codes for CASSGTGGTEAFF.

This chain links TRBV19 with TRBJ2-7; TRBD2 aligns across 8 bases. The V segment lost 5 bases and the J segment 0 bases; nucleotides outside the gene matches: 6. This CDR3 comprises 15 residues. Germline V gene sequence: CDR1 LNHDA, CDR2 SQIVND (reference sequence). CDR3 sequence reads: CASSASSGASYEQYF. In DNA, the CDR3 is TGTGCCAGTAGTGCAAGTAGCGGGGCCTCCTACGAGCAGTACTTC.

The chain links TRBV4-2 to TRBJ2-7, with D maybe TRBD2 (6 bases). The CDR3 runs 13 residues. Germline values: CDR1 LGHNA, CDR2 YNFKEQ. Trimming stripped 4 bases from V and 4 bases from J, with 11 bases between. This chain's CDR3 is CASSPELAYEQYF. CDR3 coding DNA: TGTGCCAGCAGCCCGGAACTAGCATACGAGCAGTACTTC.

The rearrangement uses TRBV2 and TRBJ2-3, with 13 bases matching TRBD2. The J segment lost 2 bases and the V segment lost 8 bases, leaving 7 bases of the junction unmatched. Germline CDR1 is SNHLY and CDR2 is FYNNEI. The CDR3 is 16 residues long. The CDR3 is CASGLAGVATTDTQYF. CDR3 sequence (DNA): TGTGCCAGCGGACTAGCGGGAGTAGCAACCACAGATACGCAGTATTTT.

This chain links TRBV5-1 with TRBJ2-5, with a tentative D call TRBD1 (5 bases). Germline CDR1 SGHRS, CDR2 YFSETQ. V lost 0 bases to trimming and J lost 2 bases, with 8 bases between them. The CDR3 spans 14 residues. The CDR3 loop reads CASSLVGPQETQYF. The CDR3 region has the DNA TGCGCCAGCAGCTTGGTGGGGCCACAAGAGACCCAGTACTTC. Full variable domain (rest looked up from reference TRBV5-1 and TRBJ2-5): KAGVTQTPRYLIKTRGQQVTLSCSPISGHRSVSWYQQTPGQGLQFLFEYFSETQRNKGNFPGRFSGRQFSNSRSEMNVSTLELGDSALYLCASSLVGPQETQYFGPGTRLLVL.